This T cell receptor (beta chain) was obtained from a study of T cells in Graves' hyperthyroidism and ophthalmopathy. Exclusion of patients followed from uncontrolled infection, other autoimmune disease, pregnancy or lactation. Study-wide results and caveats: Ophthalmopathy cases were set apart from stable hyperthyroidism by a 13 V-J model.

This clonotype was counted between two and nine times. The antigen is undetermined. TCR beta CDR3 region amplification was performed from RNA transcripts. HTBI primers drove first-round RT-PCR of the TCR CDR3. TCRdb re-analysed the multiplex PCR reads in MiXCR, keeping a single row per CDR3 protein. This table holds more than 550,000 distinct CDR3 sequences, around 15% found once. This CDR3 region has 13 residues. Trimming left V 3 bases short and J 3 bases short, with 12 bases between. Germline CDR1 is SQVTM and CDR2 is ANQGSEA. The chain employs TRBV29-1 and TRBJ2-7; D gene unclear. The TCR sequence derives from a man aged 50-60 years with Graves' hyperthyroidism. Material for sequencing was blood. DNA for the CDR3: TGCAGCGTTGACTGGGCAGGAGACTACGAGCAGTACTTC. Translated: CSVDWAGDYEQYF.